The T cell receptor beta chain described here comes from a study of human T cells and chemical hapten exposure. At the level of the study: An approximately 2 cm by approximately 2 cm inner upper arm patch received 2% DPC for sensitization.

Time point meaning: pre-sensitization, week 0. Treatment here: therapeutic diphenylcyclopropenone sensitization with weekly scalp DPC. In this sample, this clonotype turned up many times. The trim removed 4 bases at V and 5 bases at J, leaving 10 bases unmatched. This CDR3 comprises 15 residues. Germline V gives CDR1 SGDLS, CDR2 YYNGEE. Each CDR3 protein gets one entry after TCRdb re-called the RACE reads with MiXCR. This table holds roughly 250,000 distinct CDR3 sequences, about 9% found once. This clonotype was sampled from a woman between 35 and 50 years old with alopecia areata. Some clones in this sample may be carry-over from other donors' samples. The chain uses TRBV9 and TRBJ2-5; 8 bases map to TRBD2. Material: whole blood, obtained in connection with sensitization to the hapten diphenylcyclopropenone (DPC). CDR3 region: CASSPPGRGGETQYF. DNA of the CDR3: TGTGCCAGCAGCCCCCCCGGGAGGGGGGGGGAGACCCAGTACTTC.